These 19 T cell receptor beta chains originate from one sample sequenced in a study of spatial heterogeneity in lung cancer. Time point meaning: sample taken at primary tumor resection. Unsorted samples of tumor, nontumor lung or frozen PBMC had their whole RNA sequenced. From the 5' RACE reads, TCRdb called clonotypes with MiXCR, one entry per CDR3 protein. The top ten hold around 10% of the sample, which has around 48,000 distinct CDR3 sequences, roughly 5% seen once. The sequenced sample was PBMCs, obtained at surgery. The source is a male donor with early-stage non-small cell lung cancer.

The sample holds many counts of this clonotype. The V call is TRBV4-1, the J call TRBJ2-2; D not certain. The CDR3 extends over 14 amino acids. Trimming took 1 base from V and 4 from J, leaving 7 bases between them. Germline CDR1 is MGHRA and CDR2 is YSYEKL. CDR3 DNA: TGCGCCAGCAGCCAAGGCCTATTCACCGGGGAGCTGTTTTTT. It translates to CASSQGLFTGELFF.

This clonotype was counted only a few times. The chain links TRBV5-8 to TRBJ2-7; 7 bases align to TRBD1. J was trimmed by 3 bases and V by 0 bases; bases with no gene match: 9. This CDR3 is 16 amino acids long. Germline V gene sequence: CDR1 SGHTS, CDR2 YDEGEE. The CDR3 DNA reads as TGTGCCAGCAGCTTGGCCGGACAGGACTTCTACTACGAGCAGTACTTC. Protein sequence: CASSLAGQDFYYEQYF.

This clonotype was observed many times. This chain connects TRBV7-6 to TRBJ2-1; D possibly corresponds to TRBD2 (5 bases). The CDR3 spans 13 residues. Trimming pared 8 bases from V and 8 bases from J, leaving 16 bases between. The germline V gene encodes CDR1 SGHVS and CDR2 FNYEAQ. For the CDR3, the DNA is TGTGCCAGCGGGAGTAAGGCCATGTATGAGCAGTTCTTC. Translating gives CASGSKAMYEQFF. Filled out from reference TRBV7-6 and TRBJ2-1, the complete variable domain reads GAGVSQSPRYKVTKRGQDVALRCDPISGHVSLYWYRQALGQGPEFLTYFNYEAQQDKSGLPNDRFSAERPEGSISTLTIQRTEQRDSAMYRCASGSKAMYEQFFGPGTRLTVL.

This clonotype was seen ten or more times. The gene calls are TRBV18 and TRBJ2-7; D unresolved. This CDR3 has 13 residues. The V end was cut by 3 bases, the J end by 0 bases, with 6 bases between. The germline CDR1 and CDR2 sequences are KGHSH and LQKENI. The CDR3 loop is CASSPPSSYEQYF. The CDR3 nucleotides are TGTGCCAGCTCACCCCCGAGCTCCTACGAGCAGTACTTC.

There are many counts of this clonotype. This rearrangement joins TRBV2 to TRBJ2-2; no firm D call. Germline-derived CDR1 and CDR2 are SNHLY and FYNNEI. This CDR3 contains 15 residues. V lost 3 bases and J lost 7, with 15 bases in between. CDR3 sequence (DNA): TGTGCCAGCAGTGATTTTGGCCCCGTGGGCGGGGAGCTGTTTTTT. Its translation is CASSDFGPVGGELFF.

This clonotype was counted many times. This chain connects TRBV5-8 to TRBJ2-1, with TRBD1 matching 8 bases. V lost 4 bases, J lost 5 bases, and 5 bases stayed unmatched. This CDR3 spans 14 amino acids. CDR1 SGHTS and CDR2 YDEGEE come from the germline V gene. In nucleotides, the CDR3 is TGTGCCAGCAGCCCTGGACAGGGCCACAATGAGCAGTTCTTC. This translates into CASSPGQGHNEQFF.

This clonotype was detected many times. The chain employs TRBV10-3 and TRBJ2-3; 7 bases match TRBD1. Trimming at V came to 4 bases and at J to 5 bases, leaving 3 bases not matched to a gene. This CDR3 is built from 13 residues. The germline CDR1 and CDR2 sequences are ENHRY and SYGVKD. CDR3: CAISGQGEDTQYF. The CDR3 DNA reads TGTGCCATCAGTGGACAGGGCGAAGATACGCAGTATTTT.

The DNA of the CDR3 is TGTGCCAGCTGCCATTCTGGCGGGATTCAAGAGACCCAGTACTTC. Translated, it gives CASCHSGGIQETQYF. The rearrangement joins TRBV7-8 to TRBJ2-5, with a tentative D call TRBD2 (6 bases). This CDR3 has 15 residues. The germline CDR1 and CDR2 sequences are SGHVS and FQNEAQ. V lost 8 bases and J 2 bases, leaving 18 bases between the germline ends.

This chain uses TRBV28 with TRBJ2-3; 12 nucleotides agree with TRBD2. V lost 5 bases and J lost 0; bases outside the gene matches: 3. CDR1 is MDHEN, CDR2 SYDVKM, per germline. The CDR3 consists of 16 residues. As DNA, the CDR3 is TGTGCCAGCAGTCTAGGGACTAGCGGGAGCACAGATACGCAGTATTTT. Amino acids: CASSLGTSGSTDTQYF.

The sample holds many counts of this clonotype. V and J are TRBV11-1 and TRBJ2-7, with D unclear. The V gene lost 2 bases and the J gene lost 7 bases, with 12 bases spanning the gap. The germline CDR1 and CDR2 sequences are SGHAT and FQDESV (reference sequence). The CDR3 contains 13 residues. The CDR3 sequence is CASSLSGLREQYF. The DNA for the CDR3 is TGTGCCAGCAGCTTATCAGGCCTCAGGGAGCAGTACTTC.

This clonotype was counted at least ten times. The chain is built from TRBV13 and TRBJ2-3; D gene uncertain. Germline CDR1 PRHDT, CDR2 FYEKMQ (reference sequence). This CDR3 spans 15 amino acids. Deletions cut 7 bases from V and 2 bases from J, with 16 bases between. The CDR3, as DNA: TGTGCCAGCACCCTCAGGCTTTTTAACACAGATACGCAGTATTTT. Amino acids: CASTLRLFNTDTQYF. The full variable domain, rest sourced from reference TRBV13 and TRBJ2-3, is AAGVIQSPRHLIKEKRETATLKCYPIPRHDTVYWYQQGPGQDPQFLISFYEKMQSDKGSIPDRFSAQQFSDYHSELNMSSLELGDSALYFCASTLRLFNTDTQYFGPGTRLTVL.

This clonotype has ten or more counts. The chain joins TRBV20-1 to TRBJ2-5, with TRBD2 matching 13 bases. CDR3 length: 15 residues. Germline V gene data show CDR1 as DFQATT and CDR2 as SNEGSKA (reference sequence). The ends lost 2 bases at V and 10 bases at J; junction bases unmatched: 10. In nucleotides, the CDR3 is TGCAGTGCTAGATCCATCGGACTAGCGGGAGCGGGCCAGTACTTC. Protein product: CSARSIGLAGAGQYF.

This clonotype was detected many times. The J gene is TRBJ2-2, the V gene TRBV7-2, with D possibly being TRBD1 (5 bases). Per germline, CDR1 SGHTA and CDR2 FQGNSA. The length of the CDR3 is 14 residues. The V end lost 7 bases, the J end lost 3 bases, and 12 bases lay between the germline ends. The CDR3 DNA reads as TGTGCCAGCATTATCTCCAGGGACACCGGGGAGCTGTTTTTT. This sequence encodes CASIISRDTGELFF.

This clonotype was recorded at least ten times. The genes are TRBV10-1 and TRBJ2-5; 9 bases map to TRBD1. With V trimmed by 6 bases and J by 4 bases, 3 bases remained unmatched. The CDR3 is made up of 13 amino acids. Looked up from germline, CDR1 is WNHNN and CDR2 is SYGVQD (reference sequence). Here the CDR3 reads CASSQDRGETQYF. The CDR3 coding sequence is TGCGCCAGCAGCCAGGACAGGGGAGAGACCCAGTACTTC.

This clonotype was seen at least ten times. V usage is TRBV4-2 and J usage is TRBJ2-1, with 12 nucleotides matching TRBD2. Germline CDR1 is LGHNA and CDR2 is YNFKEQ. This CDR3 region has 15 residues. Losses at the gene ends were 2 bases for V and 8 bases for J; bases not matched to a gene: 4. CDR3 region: CASSQSTSGGDEQFF. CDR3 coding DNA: TGTGCCAGCAGCCAATCGACTAGCGGGGGCGATGAGCAGTTCTTC.

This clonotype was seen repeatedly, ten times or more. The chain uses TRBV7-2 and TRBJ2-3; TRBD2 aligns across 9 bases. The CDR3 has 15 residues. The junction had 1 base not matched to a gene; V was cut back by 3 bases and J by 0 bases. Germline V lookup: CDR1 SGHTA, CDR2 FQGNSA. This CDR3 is CASSFLAGSTDTQYF. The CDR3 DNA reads TGTGCCAGCAGCTTCCTAGCGGGGAGCACAGATACGCAGTATTTT.

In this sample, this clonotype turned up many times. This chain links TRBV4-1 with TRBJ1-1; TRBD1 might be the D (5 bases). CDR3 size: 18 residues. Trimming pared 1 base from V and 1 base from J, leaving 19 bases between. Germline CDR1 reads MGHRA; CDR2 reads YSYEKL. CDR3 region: CASSQGLLSRRGNTEAFF. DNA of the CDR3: TGCGCCAGCAGCCAAGGTCTCCTATCGAGGAGGGGGAACACTGAAGCTTTCTTT.

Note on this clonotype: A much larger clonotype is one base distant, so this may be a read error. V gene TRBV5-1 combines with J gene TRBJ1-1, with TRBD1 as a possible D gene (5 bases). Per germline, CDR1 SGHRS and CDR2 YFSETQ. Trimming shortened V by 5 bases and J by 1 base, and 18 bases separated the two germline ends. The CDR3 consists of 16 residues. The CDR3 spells CASRLNRGAGNTEAFF. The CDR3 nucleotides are TGCGCCAGCAGGTTGAATCGGGGCGCGGGGAACACTGAAGCTTTCTTT.

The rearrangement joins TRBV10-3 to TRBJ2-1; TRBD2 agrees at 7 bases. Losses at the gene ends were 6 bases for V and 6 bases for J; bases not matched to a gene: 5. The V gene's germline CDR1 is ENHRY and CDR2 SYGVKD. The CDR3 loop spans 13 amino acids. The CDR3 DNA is TGTGCCATCAGAACCGGGACTACCAATGAGCAGTTCTTC. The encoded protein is CAIRTGTTNEQFF.